The rows below give T cell receptor beta chains drawn from one sample of a study of STAT5B mutations in CD4+ large granular lymphocyte leukemia. The repertoire was sequenced with immunoSEQ multiplex PCR; TCRdb's copy has only in-frame clones and lacks some. In the table there are tens of thousands of clones, 80% to 85% of which are singletons. Sequenced sample: CD4+ T cells from blood buffy coats. These receptor sequences come from a human donor in good health. CDR3s include the opening cysteine and the closing phenylalanine or tryptophan. Fields, in order: V gene, J gene, CDR3 protein.

V: TRBV7-2
J: TRBJ2-7
CDR3: CASSPQGLDEQYF

V: TRBV29-1
J: TRBJ1-2
CDR3: CSVWGEPTALYGYTF

V: TRBV5-1
J: TRBJ2-3
CDR3: CASSLDAGAGSTDTQYF

V: TRBV30
J: TRBJ1-5
CDR3: CAWSAGAGGNNQPQHF

V: TRBV29-1
J: TRBJ2-5
CDR3: CSAPGTVRETQYF

V: TRBV7-7
J: TRBJ1-1
CDR3: CASSFAQNTEAFF

V: TRBV11-3
J: TRBJ2-1
CDR3: CASSLGIGRAGEQFF

V: TRBV6-1
J: TRBJ1-3
CDR3: CASGTAKGNTIYF

V: TRBV10-3
J: TRBJ2-1
CDR3: CAIRPGGGGTYNEQFF

V: TRBV28
J: TRBJ1-5
CDR3: CASSVTGLRQPQHF

V: TRBV29-1
J: TRBJ2-2
CDR3: CSANRRLTGELFF

V: TRBV2
J: TRBJ1-5
CDR3: CASSGGGQRNQPQHF

V: TRBV19
J: TRBJ1-5
CDR3: CASRRGQGAHQPQHF

V: TRBV2
J: TRBJ2-3
CDR3: CASRGPTDTQYF

V: TRBV30
J: TRBJ1-1
CDR3: CAWRRSSNTEAFF

V: TRBV15
J: TRBJ2-7
CDR3: CATSRVYGISPEQYF

V: TRBV28
J: TRBJ2-7
CDR3: CASSFNRGGGAMSYEQYF

V: TRBV6-5
J: TRBJ1-2
CDR3: CASSYANLRGLGGYTF

V: TRBV7-3
J: TRBJ2-1
CDR3: CASSFTSSSYNEQFF

V: TRBV7-2
J: TRBJ2-6
CDR3: CASSPPSSGANVLTF

V: TRBV7-9
J: TRBJ1-4
CDR3: CASSLAEGVEKLFF

V: TRBV18
J: TRBJ1-3
CDR3: CASSLQGATGNTIYF

V: TRBV28
J: TRBJ1-1
CDR3: CASSSSGTGHTEAFF

V: TRBV6-1
J: TRBJ1-5
CDR3: CASSGQGRSNQPQHF

V: TRBV28
J: TRBJ1-5
CDR3: CASSSAGGNQPQHF

V: TRBV30
J: TRBJ1-6
CDR3: CAWSASAVYNSPLHF

V: TRBV30
J: TRBJ1-4
CDR3: CAWRPTWEKLFF

V: TRBV5-6
J: TRBJ1-4
CDR3: CASSLGSTGSREKLFF

V: TRBV5-4
J: TRBJ2-1
CDR3: CASSLMSGTGGYNEQFF

V: TRBV2
J: TRBJ2-4
CDR3: CASSPGIAKNIQYF

V: TRBV30
J: TRBJ2-7
CDR3: CAWSNWGNEQYF

V: TRBV11-3
J: .
CDR3: CASSLLAAIAGYEQYF